These T cell receptor beta chains were read from a single sample in a study of OX40 agonist ivuxolimab in advanced cancers. The table came from immunoSEQ multiplex PCR; TCRdb's copy has only in-frame clones and leaves some out. There are approximately 74,000 clones in the sample; about 93% occur only once, and roughly 0.55% lies in the top ten. The sample was CD4+ or CD8+ T cells sorted from blood, taken in a trial of the OX40 agonist ivuxolimab. The receptors stem from an adult with an advanced solid tumor such as melanoma, head and neck, liver or kidney cancer. CDR3s include the opening cysteine and the closing phenylalanine or tryptophan. The D gene is left open where the match is weak. A row's size may be missing; if present it is once, few, many or a size class.

CDR3nt | CDR3aa | j_gene | abundance | v_gene | d_gene
TGTGCCAGCAGCCCGTGGGGACAGGGGAACACCGGGGAGCTGTTTTTT | CASSPWGQGNTGELFF | TRBJ2-2 | . | TRBV28 | TRBD1
TGTGCCAGCAAAGTAGGGGGCCCATACAATGAGCAGTTCTTC | CASKVGGPYNEQFF | TRBJ2-1 | . | TRBV6-6 | TRBD1
TGTGCCAGCAGTTTCGCGATGTCTAGGCGAGAGACCCAGTACTTC | CASSFAMSRRETQYF | TRBJ2-5 | once | TRBV6-1 | .
TGTGCCAGCTCACCGTCTCAGGACTACGAGCAGTACTTC | CASSPSQDYEQYF | TRBJ2-7 | . | TRBV18 | .
TGTGCCAGCAGCCAGACGAACAGGGAGAACACTGAAGCTTTCTTT | CASSQTNRENTEAFF | TRBJ1-1 | few | TRBV4-2 | .
TGTGCCAGCAGCCCATACTCGGGACTAGCGGGAGTCGATGAGCAGTTCTTC | CASSPYSGLAGVDEQFF | TRBJ2-1 | . | TRBV11-3 | TRBD2
TGTGCCAGCAGCCAGGGACTAGGAGGTTGGCATGAGCAGTTCTTC | CASSQGLGGWHEQFF | TRBJ2-1 | once | TRBV11-3 | TRBD2
TGTGCCAGCAGTCGCCGACGGACTAGTAGGTACGAGCAGTACTTC | CASSRRRTSRYEQYF | TRBJ2-7 | . | TRBV6-5 | TRBD2
TGTGCCAGCAGTGCCCTAGCGGGAGTGGGCAATGAGCAGTTCTTC | CASSALAGVGNEQFF | TRBJ2-1 | . | TRBV6-4 | TRBD2
TGTGCCAGCAGTTACCGGAGGGGGAGGGCCTCAGATACGCAGTATTTT | CASSYRRGRASDTQYF | TRBJ2-3 | . | TRBV6-5 | .
TGTGCCAGTAGTATGCTAGCGGGAGGAGGGGAGCAGTTCTTC | CASSMLAGGGEQFF | TRBJ2-1 | . | TRBV19 | TRBD2
TGCGCCAGCAGCCAGAGATTAGCGGGAGGTTCGAACACCGGGGAGCTGTTTTTT | CASSQRLAGGSNTGELFF | TRBJ2-2 | . | TRBV4-3 | TRBD2
TGTGCCAGCAGTTGGCAGCGGTCAGGGGGCAATGAGCAGTTCTTC | CASSWQRSGGNEQFF | TRBJ2-1 | . | TRBV6-1 | TRBD1
TGTGCCAGCAGTGAAAGAGGAAGGACTAGCGGCGAGCAGTACTTC | CASSERGRTSGEQYF | TRBJ2-7 | . | TRBV2 | TRBD2
TGTGCCAGCAGCTTCCTACCTGTCAACGAGCAGTACTTC | CASSFLPVNEQYF | TRBJ2-7 | . | TRBV11-2 | .
TGTGCCAGCTCACTCGGGGACGTCGGTGGGGCTTTCTTT | CASSLGDVGGAFF | TRBJ1-1 | . | TRBV18 | .
TGTGCCAGTACTCCCGGCGGGACTCACTACAATGAGCAGTTCTTC | CASTPGGTHYNEQFF | TRBJ2-1 | . | TRBV9 | .
TGTGCCAGCACCGAACGATTCACCGGGGAGCTGTTTTTT | CASTERFTGELFF | TRBJ2-2 | . | TRBV6-6 | .
TGTGCCAGCAGCTTTAATAGACAGCGATCTAACACCGGGGAGCTGTTTTTT | CASSFNRQRSNTGELFF | TRBJ2-2 | . | TRBV11-2 | .
TGTGCCAGCTCACCAGACAGCCCATATGGCTACACCTTC | CASSPDSPYGYTF | TRBJ1-2 | . | TRBV18 | .
TGTGCCAGTAGCTCTCGGGACAGCCCCACAGATACGCAGTATTTT | CASSSRDSPTDTQYF | TRBJ2-3 | once | TRBV19 | TRBD1
TGTGCCAGCACCAGGGAAGGTACCTACGAGCAGTACTTC | CASTREGTYEQYF | TRBJ2-7 | . | TRBV6-5 | .
TGTGCCAGTACCATGGGCGTTAGCACAGATACGCAGTATTTT | CASTMGVSTDTQYF | TRBJ2-3 | . | TRBV19 | .